This TCR beta chain was recovered during a study of T-cell memory formation after mild COVID-19. Each CDR3 protein is one row after TCRdb ran MiXCR on the 5' RACE reads. The profile shows 300,000 to 400,000 distinct CDR3 sequences, roughly 15% of them singletons. V lost 6 bases, J lost 1 base, and 9 bases lay in between. This CDR3 is built from 14 residues. The sequenced sample consisted of PBMCs or a T cell subset sorted from them (not recorded which). V gene TRBV12-3 or TRBV12-4 combines with J gene TRBJ2-2; no definite D call. This TCR derives from a man between 18 and 35 years old who had mild COVID-19 (a few samples of this study predate the infection). Cell type and time point are not known. The CDR3 here is CASSRDWNTGELFF. Written as DNA, the CDR3 is TGTGCCAGCAGCCGAGACTGGAACACCGGGGAGCTGTTTTTT.